The 27 T cell receptor beta chains presented below share a single source sample, sequenced in a study of blood T cell repertoires in COVID-19. Profiling relied on immunoSEQ multiplex PCR, and the TCRdb table lists in-frame clones only, not all of them. The sample lists some 74,000 clones; more than 80% were seen once. The sequencing input was peripheral blood. These receptors came from a woman of 80 years or more with active or convalescent COVID-19.

V usage is TRBV6-2 or TRBV6-3 and J usage is TRBJ1-1; D is undetermined. Germline CDR1 is MNHEY and CDR2 is SVGEGT. This CDR3 spans 14 amino acids. The V end was cut by 2 bases, the J end by 2 bases, with 9 bases between. The chain's CDR3 is CASSYLGLNTEAFF. CDR3 nucleotides: TGTGCCAGCAGTTACCTAGGTTTAAACACTGAAGCTTTCTTT.

The chain couples TRBV2 to TRBJ2-7; D not resolved. CDR3 length: 12 residues. V was trimmed by 5 bases and J by 3 bases, leaving 8 bases between them. Germline CDR1 and CDR2: SNHLY and FYNNEI. CDR3 sequence reads: CASSLSSYEQYF. DNA of the CDR3: TGTGCCAGCAGTCTATCTAGCTACGAGCAGTACTTC.

The rearrangement uses TRBV4-1 and TRBJ2-3; the D gene is possibly TRBD2 (6 bases). Germline V gene lookup returns CDR1 MGHRA and CDR2 YSYEKL. V shed 1 base and J shed 0 bases, with 11 bases lying between them. CDR3 length: 16 residues. CDR3 DNA sequence: TGCGCCAGCAGCCAAGTGGCTAGCGCTAGCACAGATACGCAGTATTTT. Translated, it gives CASSQVASASTDTQYF.

The chain employs TRBV11-3 and TRBJ1-1, with D possibly matching TRBD1 (5 bases). Trimming took 3 bases from V and 4 from J, leaving 18 bases between them. CDR3 length: 16 residues. In germline, CDR1 is SGHNT, CDR2 YENEEA. CDR3 protein: CASSFALGGKGTEAFF. CDR3 nucleotides: TGTGCCAGCAGCTTCGCGTTGGGGGGAAAGGGCACTGAAGCTTTCTTT.

The sample holds one count of this clone. The chain employs TRBV11-2 and TRBJ2-7; D is unclear. The ends were cut back, 0 bases at V and 6 bases at J, with 9 bases in the middle. In germline, CDR1 is SGHAT, CDR2 FQNNGV. The CDR3 consists of 13 residues. The CDR3 loop reads CASSLDRPGEQYF. In DNA, the CDR3 is TGTGCCAGCAGCTTAGATAGGCCAGGCGAGCAGTACTTC.

J is TRBJ1-5 and V is TRBV7-6; perhaps TRBD1 as D (6 bases). The CDR3 has 15 amino acids. The ends were cut back, 5 bases at V and 2 bases at J, with 13 bases in the middle. Germline V lookup: CDR1 SGHVS, CDR2 FNYEAQ. CDR3 nucleotide sequence: TGTGCCAGCAGCCCCGGGACAACGGGCAATCAGCCCCAGCATTTT. Encoded protein: CASSPGTTGNQPQHF. Drawing the rest from reference TRBV7-6 and TRBJ1-5, the complete variable domain is GAGVSQSPRYKVTKRGQDVALRCDPISGHVSLYWYRQALGQGPEFLTYFNYEAQQDKSGLPNDRFSAERPEGSISTLTIQRTEQRDSAMYRCASSPGTTGNQPQHFGDGTRLSIL.

The chain recombines TRBV19 with TRBJ2-6; TRBD2 might be the D (5 bases). The germline V and J ends were trimmed by 5 bases and 0 bases, with 11 bases remaining between them. Germline CDR1 reads LNHDA; CDR2 reads SQIVND (reference sequence). CDR3 length equals 16 residues. The CDR3 is CASSQSRGSGANVLTF. CDR3 DNA sequence: TGTGCCAGTAGTCAGAGCCGGGGCTCTGGGGCCAACGTCCTGACTTTC. The complete variable domain, with remaining parts taken from reference TRBV19 and TRBJ2-6, reads DGGITQSPKYLFRKEGQNVTLSCEQNLNHDAMYWYRQDPGQGLRLIYYSQIVNDFQKGDIAEGYSVSREKKESFPLTVTSAQKNPTAFYLCASSQSRGSGANVLTFGAGSRLTVL.

This clone was found once. The rearrangement links TRBV5-1 to TRBJ2-7; 10 bases match TRBD2. Germline V gene lookup returns CDR1 SGHRS and CDR2 YFSETQ. This CDR3 comprises 15 residues. The junction had 8 bases not matched to a gene; V was cut back by 4 bases and J by 4 bases. CDR3 amino acids: CASSLDGLAEYEQYF. As DNA, the CDR3 is TGCGCCAGCAGCCTAGACGGACTAGCGGAGTACGAGCAGTACTTC.

The chain links TRBV5-1 to TRBJ2-5, with 10 bases that match TRBD1. The germline V gene has CDR1 SGHRS and CDR2 YFSETQ. The V gene end was trimmed by 4 bases and the J gene end by 1 base; junction bases not matched to a gene: 4. This CDR3 contains 15 residues. The CDR3 spells CASSGTGATQETQYF. The CDR3 DNA reads as TGCGCCAGCAGCGGGACAGGGGCTACCCAAGAGACCCAGTACTTC.

This rearrangement joins TRBV6-2 or TRBV6-3 to TRBJ1-5; D is perhaps TRBD1 (6 bases). The CDR3 contains 19 residues. Looked up from germline, CDR1 is MNHEY and CDR2 is SVGEGT. Trimming cost V 3 bases and J 4 bases, with 25 bases left between them. CDR3 sequence: CASSYIPWTENEPNQPQHF. The CDR3 nucleotides are TGTGCCAGCAGTTATATCCCCTGGACAGAGAACGAACCGAATCAGCCCCAGCATTTT.

The chain uses TRBV27 and TRBJ2-2; 7 nucleotides agree with TRBD1. Germline V lookup: CDR1 MNHEY, CDR2 SMNVEV (reference sequence). The CDR3 loop spans 14 amino acids. The J segment lost 4 bases and the V segment lost 10 bases, leaving 9 bases of the junction unmatched. As DNA, the CDR3 is TGTGCCACCAGACAGGGCCCGACCACCGGGGAGCTGTTTTTT. Its protein product is CATRQGPTTGELFF.

This clone was seen a single time. V is TRBV18 and J is TRBJ1-1; D perhaps matches TRBD1 (6 bases). Trimming took 8 bases from V and 0 from J, leaving 19 bases between them. CDR1 KGHSH and CDR2 LQKENI come from the germline V gene. The CDR3 length is 16 residues. CDR3 sequence: CASQRKGGGMNTEAFF. The CDR3 DNA follows: TGTGCCAGCCAACGTAAGGGGGGGGGAATGAACACTGAAGCTTTCTTT. The entire variable domain, with the rest obtained from reference TRBV18 and TRBJ1-1, is as follows: NAGVMQNPRHLVRRRGQEARLRCSPMKGHSHVYWYRQLPEEGLKFMVYLQKENIIDESGMPKERFSAEFPKEGPSILRIQQVVRGDSAAYFCASQRKGGGMNTEAFFGQGTRLTVV.

This chain uses TRBV5-4 with TRBJ2-2; TRBD2 matches at 14 bases. Trimming cost V 4 bases and J 6 bases; bases outside gene matches: 5. CDR1 and CDR2 from the germline V gene are SGHNT and YYREEE (reference sequence). The CDR3 is 16 amino acids. As DNA, the CDR3 is TGTGCCAGCAGCCCGGGACTAGCGGGAGTTGCCGGGGAGCTGTTTTTT. It encodes CASSPGLAGVAGELFF. The entire variable domain, with the rest obtained from reference TRBV5-4 and TRBJ2-2, is as follows: ETGVTQSPTHLIKTRGQQVTLRCSSQSGHNTVSWYQQALGQGPQFIFQYYREEENGRGNFPPRFSGLQFPNYSSELNVNALELDDSALYLCASSPGLAGVAGELFFGEGSRLTVL.

The chain has TRBV27 and TRBJ1-5; 9 positions match TRBD1. The length of the CDR3 is 13 residues. With V trimmed by 6 bases and J by 7 bases, 4 bases remained unmatched. CDR1 is MNHEY, CDR2 SMNVEV, per germline (reference sequence). The CDR3 DNA is TGTGCCAGCAGACGACAGGGGGAGCAGCCCCAGCATTTT. Translating it yields CASRRQGEQPQHF.

The V and J genes are TRBV24-1 and TRBJ2-7; 12 nucleotides match TRBD1. The CDR3 is 14 amino acids. V was clipped by 6 bases and J by 4 bases; unmatched bases: 3. The germline CDR1 and CDR2 sequences are KGHDR and SFDVKD. CDR3 loop: CATSPGQGAYEQYF. In DNA, the CDR3 is TGTGCCACCAGTCCGGGACAGGGGGCTTACGAGCAGTACTTC.

The chain is built from TRBV9 and TRBJ1-6; D is unclear. V shed 3 bases and J shed 4 bases, with 8 bases lying between them. This CDR3 is 14 amino acids long. Germline V gene lookup returns CDR1 SGDLS and CDR2 YYNGEE. CDR3: CASSADGYNSPLHF. For the CDR3, the DNA is TGTGCCAGCAGCGCCGACGGGTATAATTCACCCCTCCACTTT.

CDR3 protein: CASSPSGAGNTIYF. In DNA, the CDR3 is TGTGCCAGCTCACCTTCCGGGGCTGGAAACACCATATATTTT. The genes are TRBV18 and TRBJ1-3, with D unclear. The CDR3 has 14 residues. Trimming shortened V by 3 bases and J by 2 bases, and 8 bases separated the two germline ends. Per germline, CDR1 KGHSH and CDR2 LQKENI. Variable domain in full (rest from reference TRBV18 and TRBJ1-3): NAGVMQNPRHLVRRRGQEARLRCSPMKGHSHVYWYRQLPEEGLKFMVYLQKENIIDESGMPKERFSAEFPKEGPSILRIQQVVRGDSAAYFCASSPSGAGNTIYFGEGSWLTVV.

The chain recombines TRBV4-3 with TRBJ2-1; unclear D gene. V dropped 0 bases and J dropped 5 bases, with 23 bases sitting between them. Germline V gene data show CDR1 as LGHNA and CDR2 as YSLEER. The CDR3 runs 19 residues. This chain's CDR3 is CASSQEVWRRWSPNNEQFF. CDR3 bases: TGCGCCAGCAGCCAAGAGGTGTGGCGGCGGTGGTCCCCCAACAATGAGCAGTTCTTC.

This CDR3 is CASSLGQGVNYGYTF. DNA for the CDR3: TGTGCCAGCAGTTTAGGACAGGGGGTTAACTATGGCTACACCTTC. J is TRBJ1-2 and V is TRBV28; TRBD1 matches 10 bases. V was pared by 2 bases and J by 1 base, with 1 base of the junction left unmatched. Germline V gene lookup returns CDR1 MDHEN and CDR2 SYDVKM. CDR3 length: 15 amino acids.

The rearrangement links TRBV7-6 to TRBJ2-7, with 10 bases identical to TRBD1. This CDR3 is 16 amino acids long. V shed 0 bases, J shed 5 bases, and the junction held 7 bases outside the gene matches. CDR1 is SGHVS and CDR2 is FNYEAQ in the germline V gene. The CDR3 DNA sequence: TGTGCCAGCAGCTTAGCGTCGGGACAGGGGTGGAACGAGCAGTACTTC. Translation: CASSLASGQGWNEQYF.

The chain has TRBV5-1 and TRBJ2-3; 8 nucleotides align to TRBD2. There are 15 residues in the CDR3. CDR1 SGHRS and CDR2 YFSETQ come from the germline V gene. The junction had 7 bases not matched to a gene; V was cut back by 3 bases and J by 4 bases. CDR3 protein: CASSSSGTSSDTQYF. The CDR3 DNA reads as TGCGCCAGCAGCTCCTCCGGGACTAGTTCAGATACGCAGTATTTT.

The chain combines TRBV7-2 with TRBJ2-7; 8 nucleotides line up with TRBD2. The germline CDR1 and CDR2 sequences are SGHTA and FQGNSA. CDR3 size: 16 residues. The V segment lost 1 base and the J segment 6 bases; nucleotides outside the gene matches: 11. The CDR3 DNA is TGTGCCAGCAGCTTAGGGGTGACAGCGGGAGCTCTCGAGCAGTACTTC. Protein: CASSLGVTAGALEQYF.

The chain uses TRBV27 and TRBJ2-4, with TRBD1 as a possible D gene (5 bases). With 4 bases removed from V and 0 bases from J, the gap between germline ends came to 10 bases. This CDR3 has 15 residues. Germline V gene lookup returns CDR1 MNHEY and CDR2 SMNVEV (reference sequence). DNA for the CDR3: TGTGCCAGCAGTTCCCGACAGTTAGCCAAAAACATTCAGTACTTC. Translating it yields CASSSRQLAKNIQYF.

The CDR3 DNA sequence: TGTGCCAGCAGCCAAGGAGACAGGTTAAATGAAAAACTGTTTTTT. Translated, it gives CASSQGDRLNEKLFF. This sequence joins TRBV3-1 (or the pseudogene TRBV3-2) and TRBJ1-4; maybe TRBD1 (6 bases). The V end was cut by 1 base, the J end by 5 bases, with 11 bases between. The germline gives CDR1 LGHDT, CDR2 YNNKEL (reference sequence). The length of the CDR3 is 15 residues.

The V and J genes are TRBV7-8 and TRBJ1-6; 8 bases match TRBD1. The CDR3 consists of 15 residues. Germline V CDR1 and CDR2: SGHVS, FQNEAQ. Unmatched junction bases numbered 5, after V lost 3 bases and J lost 7 bases. CDR3 amino acids: CASSFLGQVNSPLHF. The CDR3 DNA is TGTGCCAGCAGCTTTCTGGGACAGGTGAATTCACCCCTCCACTTT.

The sample holds a few counts of this clone. The chain uses TRBV7-6 and TRBJ1-1; D is possibly TRBD1 (5 bases). With 6 bases removed from V and 1 base from J, the gap between germline ends came to 15 bases. CDR1 SGHVS and CDR2 FNYEAQ come from the germline V gene. The CDR3 spans 15 residues. As DNA, the CDR3 is TGTGCCAGCAGTAACCAGGGTTTGAAGAACACTGAAGCTTTCTTT. The encoded protein is CASSNQGLKNTEAFF.

This CDR3 is CASSPQGRGQLDEQFF. The DNA for the CDR3 is TGTGCCAGCAGCCCCCAGGGAAGGGGGCAGCTTGATGAGCAGTTCTTC. This chain links TRBV7-2 with TRBJ2-1; 7 bases fit TRBD1. V dropped 5 bases and J dropped 8; count of bases not matched to a gene: 15. Germline V CDR1 and CDR2: SGHTA, FQGNSA. The CDR3 sequence is 16 residues long. The whole variable domain, filled in from reference TRBV7-2 and TRBJ2-1, reads GAGVSQSPSNKVTEKGKDVELRCDPISGHTALYWYRQSLGQGLEFLIYFQGNSAPDKSGLPSDRFSAERTGGSVSTLTIQRTQQEDSAVYLCASSPQGRGQLDEQFFGPGTRLTVL.